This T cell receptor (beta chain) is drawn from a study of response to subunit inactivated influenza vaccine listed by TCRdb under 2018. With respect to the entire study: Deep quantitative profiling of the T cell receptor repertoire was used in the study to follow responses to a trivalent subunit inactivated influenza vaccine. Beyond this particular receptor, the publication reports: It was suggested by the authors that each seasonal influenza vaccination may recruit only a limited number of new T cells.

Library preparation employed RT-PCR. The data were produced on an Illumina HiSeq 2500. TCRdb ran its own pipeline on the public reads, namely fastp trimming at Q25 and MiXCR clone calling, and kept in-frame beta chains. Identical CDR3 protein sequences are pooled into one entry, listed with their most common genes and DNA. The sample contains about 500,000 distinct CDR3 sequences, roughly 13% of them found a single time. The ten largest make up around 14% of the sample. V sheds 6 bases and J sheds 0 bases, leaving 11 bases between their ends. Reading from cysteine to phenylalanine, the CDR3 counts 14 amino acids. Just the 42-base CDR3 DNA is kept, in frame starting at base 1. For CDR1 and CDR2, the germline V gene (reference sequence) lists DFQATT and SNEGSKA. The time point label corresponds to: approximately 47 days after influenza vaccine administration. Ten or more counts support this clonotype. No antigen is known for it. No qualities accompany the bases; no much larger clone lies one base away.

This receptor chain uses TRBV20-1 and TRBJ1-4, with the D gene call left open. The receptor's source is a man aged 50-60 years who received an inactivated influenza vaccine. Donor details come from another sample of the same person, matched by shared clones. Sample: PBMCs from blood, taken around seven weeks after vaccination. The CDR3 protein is CSAPDGATNEKLFF. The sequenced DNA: TGCAGTGCACCTGACGGAGCAACTAATGAAAAACTGTTTTTT.